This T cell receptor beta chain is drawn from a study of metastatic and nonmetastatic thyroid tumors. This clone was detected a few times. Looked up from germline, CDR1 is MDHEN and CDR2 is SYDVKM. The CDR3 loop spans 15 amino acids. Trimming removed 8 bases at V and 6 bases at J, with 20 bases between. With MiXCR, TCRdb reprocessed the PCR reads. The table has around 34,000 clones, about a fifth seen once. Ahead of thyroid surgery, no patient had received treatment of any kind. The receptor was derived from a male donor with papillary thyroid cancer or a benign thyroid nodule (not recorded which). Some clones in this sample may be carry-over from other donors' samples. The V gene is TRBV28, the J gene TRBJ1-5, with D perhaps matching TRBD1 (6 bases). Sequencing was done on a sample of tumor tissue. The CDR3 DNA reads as TGTGCCAGCGCCACAGGTACGGGGGGCTGTCAGCCCCAGCATTTT. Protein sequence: CASATGTGGCQPQHF.